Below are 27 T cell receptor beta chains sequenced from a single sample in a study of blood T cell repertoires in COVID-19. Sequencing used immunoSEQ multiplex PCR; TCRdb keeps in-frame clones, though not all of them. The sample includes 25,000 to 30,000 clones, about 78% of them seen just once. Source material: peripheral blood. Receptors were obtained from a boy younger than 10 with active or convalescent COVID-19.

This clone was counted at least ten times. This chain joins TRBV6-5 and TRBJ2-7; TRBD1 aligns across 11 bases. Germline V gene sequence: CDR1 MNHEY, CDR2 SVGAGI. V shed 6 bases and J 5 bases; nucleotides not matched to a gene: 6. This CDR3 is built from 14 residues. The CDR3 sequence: CASRHGQGADEQYF. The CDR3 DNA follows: TGTGCCAGCAGACACGGACAGGGGGCAGACGAGCAGTACTTC.

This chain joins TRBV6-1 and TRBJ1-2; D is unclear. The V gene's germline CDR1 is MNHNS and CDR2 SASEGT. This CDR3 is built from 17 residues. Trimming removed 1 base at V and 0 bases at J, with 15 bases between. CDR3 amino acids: CASSEGARSQSNYGYTF. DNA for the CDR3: TGTGCCAGCAGTGAAGGGGCCAGGTCCCAATCTAACTATGGCTACACCTTC.

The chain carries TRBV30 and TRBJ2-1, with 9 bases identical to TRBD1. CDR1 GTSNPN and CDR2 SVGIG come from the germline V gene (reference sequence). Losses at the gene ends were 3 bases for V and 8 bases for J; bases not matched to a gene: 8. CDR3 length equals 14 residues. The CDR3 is CAWRRTGVRDEQFF. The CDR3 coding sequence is TGTGCCTGGAGGCGGACAGGGGTTCGGGATGAGCAGTTCTTC.

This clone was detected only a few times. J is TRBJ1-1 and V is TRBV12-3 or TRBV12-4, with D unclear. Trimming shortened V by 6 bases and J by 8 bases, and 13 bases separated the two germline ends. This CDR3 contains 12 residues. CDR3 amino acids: CASRDQVKEAFF. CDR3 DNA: TGTGCCAGCAGGGATCAGGTGAAGGAAGCTTTCTTT.

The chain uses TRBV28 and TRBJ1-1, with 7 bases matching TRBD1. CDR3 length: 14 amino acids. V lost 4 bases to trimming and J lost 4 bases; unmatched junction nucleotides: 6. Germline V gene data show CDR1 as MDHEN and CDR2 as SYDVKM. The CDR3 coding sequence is TGTGCCAGCAGTTCCGGACCAGGGGGCACTGAAGCTTTCTTT. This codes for CASSSGPGGTEAFF.

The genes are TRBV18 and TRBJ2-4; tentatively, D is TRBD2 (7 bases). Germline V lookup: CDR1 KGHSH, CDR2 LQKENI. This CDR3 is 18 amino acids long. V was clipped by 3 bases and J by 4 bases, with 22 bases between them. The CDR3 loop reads CASSPSSGGWYSKNIQYF. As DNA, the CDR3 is TGTGCCAGCTCACCCTCCTCGGGGGGCTGGTATTCGAAAAACATTCAGTACTTC.

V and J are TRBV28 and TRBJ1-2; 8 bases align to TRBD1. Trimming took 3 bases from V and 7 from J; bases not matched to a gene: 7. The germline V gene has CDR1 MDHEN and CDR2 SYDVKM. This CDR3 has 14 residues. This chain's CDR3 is CASSLGRGQSGYTF. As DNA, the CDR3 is TGTGCCAGCAGTTTGGGCAGGGGGCAAAGTGGCTACACCTTC.

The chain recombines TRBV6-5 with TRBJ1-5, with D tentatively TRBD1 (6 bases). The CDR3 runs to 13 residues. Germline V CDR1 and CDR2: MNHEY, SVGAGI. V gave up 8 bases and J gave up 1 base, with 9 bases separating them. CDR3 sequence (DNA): TGTGCCAGCGACAGGCAGAGCAATCAGCCCCAGCATTTT. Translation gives CASDRQSNQPQHF.

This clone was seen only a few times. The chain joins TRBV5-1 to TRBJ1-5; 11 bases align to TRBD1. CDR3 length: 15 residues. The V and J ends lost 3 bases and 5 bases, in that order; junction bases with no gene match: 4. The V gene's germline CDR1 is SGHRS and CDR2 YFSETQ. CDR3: CASSWTGGKDQPQHF. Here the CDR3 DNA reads TGCGCCAGCAGCTGGACAGGGGGCAAGGATCAGCCCCAGCATTTT.

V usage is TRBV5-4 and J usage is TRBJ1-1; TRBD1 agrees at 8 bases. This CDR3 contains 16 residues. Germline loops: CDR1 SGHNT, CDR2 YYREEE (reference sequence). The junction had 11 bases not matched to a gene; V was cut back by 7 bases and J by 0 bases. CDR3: CASRQSQGAMNTEAFF. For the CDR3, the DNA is TGTGCCAGCCGACAGAGCCAGGGGGCCATGAACACTGAAGCTTTCTTT.

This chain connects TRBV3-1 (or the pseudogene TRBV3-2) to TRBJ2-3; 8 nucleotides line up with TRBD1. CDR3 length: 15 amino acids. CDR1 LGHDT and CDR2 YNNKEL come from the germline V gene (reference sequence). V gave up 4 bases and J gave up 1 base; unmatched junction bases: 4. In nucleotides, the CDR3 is TGTGCCAGCAGCCCGTGGACAGGGTGCACAGATACGCAGTATTTT. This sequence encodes CASSPWTGCTDTQYF.

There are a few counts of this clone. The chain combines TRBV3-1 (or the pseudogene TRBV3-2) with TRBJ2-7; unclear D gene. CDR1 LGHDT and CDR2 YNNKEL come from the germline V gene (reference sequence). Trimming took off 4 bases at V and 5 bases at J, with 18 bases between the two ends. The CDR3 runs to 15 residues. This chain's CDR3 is CASSRASVSFDEQYF. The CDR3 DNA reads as TGTGCCAGCAGCCGAGCGAGTGTCTCTTTCGACGAGCAGTACTTC.

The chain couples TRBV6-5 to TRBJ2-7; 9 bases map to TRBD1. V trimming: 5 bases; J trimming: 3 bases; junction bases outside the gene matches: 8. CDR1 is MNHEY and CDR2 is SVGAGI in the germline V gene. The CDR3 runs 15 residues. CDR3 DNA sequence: TGTGCCAGCAGTCCACAGGGGGCGCGGGGCTACGAGCAGTACGTC. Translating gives CASSPQGARGYEQYV.

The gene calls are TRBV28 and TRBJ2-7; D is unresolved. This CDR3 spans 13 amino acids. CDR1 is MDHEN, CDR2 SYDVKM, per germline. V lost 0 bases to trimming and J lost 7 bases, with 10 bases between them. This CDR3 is CASSLWFLREQYV. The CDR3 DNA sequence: TGTGCCAGCAGTTTATGGTTCCTTCGGGAGCAGTACGTC.

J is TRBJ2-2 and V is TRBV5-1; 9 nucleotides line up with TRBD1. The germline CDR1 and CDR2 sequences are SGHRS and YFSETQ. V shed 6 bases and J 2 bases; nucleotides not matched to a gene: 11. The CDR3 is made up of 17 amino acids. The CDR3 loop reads CASTAVDRGSNTGELFF. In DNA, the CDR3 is TGCGCCAGCACAGCAGTGGACAGGGGATCAAACACCGGGGAGCTGTTTTTT.

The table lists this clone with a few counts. The CDR3 protein is CASSLGPSSGPYEQYF. The DNA for the CDR3 is TGTGCCAGCAGCTTAGGCCCCTCTAGCGGTCCCTACGAGCAGTACTTC. V usage is TRBV7-2 and J usage is TRBJ2-7; 7 nucleotides line up with TRBD2. In germline, CDR1 is SGHTA, CDR2 FQGNSA. The trim removed 1 base at V and 2 bases at J, leaving 8 bases unmatched. CDR3 length: 16 residues.

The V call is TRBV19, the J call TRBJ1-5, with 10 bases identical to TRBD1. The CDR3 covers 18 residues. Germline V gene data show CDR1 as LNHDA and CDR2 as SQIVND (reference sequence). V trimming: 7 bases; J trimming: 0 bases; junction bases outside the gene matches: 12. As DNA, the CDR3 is TGTGCCAGTACGTCCGGGACAGGGGCCCCATATAGCAATCAGCCCCAGCATTTT. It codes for CASTSGTGAPYSNQPQHF.

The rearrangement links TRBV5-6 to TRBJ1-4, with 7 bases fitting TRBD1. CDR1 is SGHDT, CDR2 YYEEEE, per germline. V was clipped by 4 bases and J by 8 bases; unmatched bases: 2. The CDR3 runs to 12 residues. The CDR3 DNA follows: TGTGCCAGCAGCACAGGGGACGAAAAACTGTTTTTT. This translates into CASSTGDEKLFF.

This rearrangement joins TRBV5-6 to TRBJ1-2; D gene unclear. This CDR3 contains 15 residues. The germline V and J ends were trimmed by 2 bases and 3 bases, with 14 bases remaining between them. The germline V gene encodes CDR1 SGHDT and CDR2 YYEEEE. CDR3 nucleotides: TGTGCCAGCAGCTTCTCTACAGTCAAGGACTATGGCTACACCTTC. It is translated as CASSFSTVKDYGYTF.

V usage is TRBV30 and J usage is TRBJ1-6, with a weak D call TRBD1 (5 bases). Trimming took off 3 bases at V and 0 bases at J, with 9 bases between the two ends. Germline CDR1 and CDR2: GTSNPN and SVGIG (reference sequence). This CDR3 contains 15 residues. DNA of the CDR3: TGTGCCTGGAGAAGACAGAGCTCCTATAATTCACCCCTCCACTTT. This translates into CAWRRQSSYNSPLHF.

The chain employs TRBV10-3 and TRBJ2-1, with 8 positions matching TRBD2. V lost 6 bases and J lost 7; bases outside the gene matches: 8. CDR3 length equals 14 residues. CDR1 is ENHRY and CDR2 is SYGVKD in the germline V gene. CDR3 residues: CAIRETAGDNEQFF. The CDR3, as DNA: TGTGCCATCAGGGAGACAGCGGGAGATAATGAGCAGTTCTTC.

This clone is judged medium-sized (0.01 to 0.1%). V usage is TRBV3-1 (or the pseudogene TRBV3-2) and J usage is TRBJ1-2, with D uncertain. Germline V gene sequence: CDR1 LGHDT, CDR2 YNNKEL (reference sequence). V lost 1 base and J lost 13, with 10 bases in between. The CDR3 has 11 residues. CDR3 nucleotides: TGTGCCAGCAGCCAAGTCGTCCCGGTCACCTTC. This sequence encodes CASSQVVPVTF.

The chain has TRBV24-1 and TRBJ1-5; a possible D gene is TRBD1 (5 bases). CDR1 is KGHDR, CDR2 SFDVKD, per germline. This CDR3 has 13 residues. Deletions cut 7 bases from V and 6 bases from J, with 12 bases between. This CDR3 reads CATSEDGGQPQHF. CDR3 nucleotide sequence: TGTGCCACCAGCGAGGACGGGGGTCAGCCCCAGCATTTT.

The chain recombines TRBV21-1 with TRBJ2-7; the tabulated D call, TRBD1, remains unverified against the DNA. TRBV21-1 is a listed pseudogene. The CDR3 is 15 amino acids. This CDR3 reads CASSAPLDRFYEQYV. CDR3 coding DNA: TGTGCCAGCAGCGCCCCCCTGGACAGATTCTACGAGCAGTACGTC.

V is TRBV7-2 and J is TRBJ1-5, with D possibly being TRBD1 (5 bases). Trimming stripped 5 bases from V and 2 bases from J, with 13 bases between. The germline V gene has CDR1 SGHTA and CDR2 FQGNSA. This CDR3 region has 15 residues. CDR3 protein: CASSQTRGGNQPQHF. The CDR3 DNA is TGTGCCAGCAGCCAAACTCGGGGGGGCAATCAGCCCCAGCATTTT.

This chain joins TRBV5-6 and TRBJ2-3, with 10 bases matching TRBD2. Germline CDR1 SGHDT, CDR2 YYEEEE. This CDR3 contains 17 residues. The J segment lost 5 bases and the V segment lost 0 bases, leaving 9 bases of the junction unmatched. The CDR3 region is CASSLDLTASGRDTQYF. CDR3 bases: TGTGCCAGCAGCTTGGACCTAACCGCTAGCGGGAGAGATACGCAGTATTTT.

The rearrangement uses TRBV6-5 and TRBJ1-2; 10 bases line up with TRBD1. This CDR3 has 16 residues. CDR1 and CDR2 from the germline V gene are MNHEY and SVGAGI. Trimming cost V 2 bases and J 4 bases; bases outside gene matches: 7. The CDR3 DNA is TGTGCCAGCAGTTACGTCCGGACAGGGGGAGGCTATGGCTACACCTTC. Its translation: CASSYVRTGGGYGYTF.